The 5 T cell receptor beta chains below all came from one sample that was sequenced in a study of T cell repertoires in cytomegalovirus infection. TCRdb itself ran the reads through MiXCR, one entry per CDR3 protein. The sample lists hundreds of thousands of distinct CDR3 sequences; around 24% were seen once. The specimen sequenced was CD8+ T cells from PBMCs. The receptors stem from a human donor in good health (CMV status not recorded). Some clones in this sample may be carry-over from other donors' samples.

This clonotype was counted at least ten times. J is TRBJ2-5 and V is TRBV7-2; 7 positions match TRBD1. The CDR3 spans 16 residues. Per germline, CDR1 SGHTA and CDR2 FQGNSA. The J segment lost 2 bases and the V segment lost 1 base, leaving 7 bases of the junction unmatched. For the CDR3, the DNA is TGTGCCAGCAGCTTAGACCGGGACAGAGGACAAGAGACCCAGTACTTC. Protein: CASSLDRDRGQETQYF.

V gene TRBV28 combines with J gene TRBJ2-3; 7 bases are shared with TRBD2. V was clipped by 2 bases and J by 4 bases; unmatched bases: 9. This CDR3 contains 16 residues. Per germline, CDR1 MDHEN and CDR2 SYDVKM. The CDR3 loop is CASSLGDYHPPDTQYF. The CDR3 DNA is TGTGCCAGCAGTTTAGGGGACTACCACCCCCCAGATACGCAGTATTTT.

As regards this clonotype: A much larger clonotype is one base distant, so this may be a read error. V is TRBV7-6 and J is TRBJ2-5; the D gene is possibly TRBD1 (6 bases). There are 19 residues in the CDR3. CDR1 and CDR2 (germline): SGHVS, FNYEAQ. Trimming took off 2 bases at V and 3 bases at J, with 25 bases between the two ends. The CDR3: CASSLLAHGGYQGKETQYF. The CDR3 DNA sequence: TGTGCCAGCAGCTTATTGGCACATGGAGGCTACCAGGGGAAAGAGACCCAGTACTTC. Full variable domain (outside the CDR3, taken from reference TRBV7-6 and TRBJ2-5): GAGVSQSPRYKVTKRGQDVALRCDPISGHVSLYWYRQALGQGPEFLTYFNYEAQQDKSGLPNDRFSAERPEGSISTLTIQRTEQRDSAMYRCASSLLAHGGYQGKETQYFGPGTRLLVL.

The chain couples TRBV4-1 to TRBJ2-2; no clear D gene. Trimming stripped 0 bases from V and 7 bases from J, with 18 bases between. CDR1 and CDR2 from the germline V gene are MGHRA and YSYEKL. The CDR3 extends over 17 amino acids. CDR3 loop: CASSQDIPETPDGELFF. In DNA, the CDR3 is TGCGCCAGCAGCCAAGATATCCCGGAGACACCCGACGGGGAGCTGTTTTTT.

The genes are TRBV2 and TRBJ2-3; D ambiguous. CDR3 length: 15 amino acids. Trimming took off 0 bases at V and 1 base at J, with 8 bases between the two ends. Looked up from germline, CDR1 is SNHLY and CDR2 is FYNNEI. DNA for the CDR3: TGTGCCAGCAGTGAAGCACTCGGTGGCACAGATACGCAGTATTTT. Translated, it gives CASSEALGGTDTQYF.